This is a list of T cell receptor beta chains from one sample in a study of cytomegalovirus exposure and HLA in healthy donors. The data were produced by immunoSEQ multiplex PCR, yet TCRdb's version contains in-frame clones alone and is incomplete. The sample consists of around 180,000 clones, 75% to 90% of them appearing once. The specimen sequenced was PBMCs. The receptors stem from a man in his late teens or twenties in good health and CMV-seropositive. Each CDR3 is given with its conserved first and last residue. A D gene is named only where the DNA matches it firmly. A row's size may be missing; if present it is once, few, many or a size class.

v_gene: TRBV4-1
abundance: NA
j_gene: TRBJ2-7
len: 15
d_gene: NA
CDR3aa: CASSQLPGHNYEQYF
CDR3nt: TGCGCCAGCAGCCAACTTCCGGGACATAACTACGAGCAGTACTTC

v_gene: TRBV30
abundance: NA
j_gene: TRBJ2-7
len: 15
d_gene: NA
CDR3aa: CAWSVQWEEAYEQYF
CDR3nt: TGTGCCTGGAGTGTACAGTGGGAGGAGGCCTACGAGCAGTACTTC

v_gene: TRBV19
abundance: once
j_gene: TRBJ1-5
len: 17
d_gene: TRBD1
CDR3aa: CATTSGTGGNSNQPQHF
CDR3nt: TGTGCCACCACTTCCGGGACAGGGGGGAATAGCAATCAGCCCCAGCATTTT

v_gene: TRBV27
abundance: NA
j_gene: TRBJ2-5
len: 14
d_gene: NA
CDR3aa: CASSFSGAGETQYF
CDR3nt: TGTGCCAGCAGTTTTTCAGGGGCCGGCGAGACCCAGTACTTC

v_gene: TRBV11-1
abundance: NA
j_gene: TRBJ2-6
len: 15
d_gene: NA
CDR3aa: CASSLRSSGANVLTF
CDR3nt: TGTGCCAGCAGCCTCCGTAGCTCTGGGGCCAACGTCCTGACTTTC

v_gene: TRBV29-1
abundance: NA
j_gene: TRBJ2-3
len: 14
d_gene: TRBD2
CDR3aa: CSVEGEGQPDTQYF
CDR3nt: TGCAGCGTTGAGGGGGAGGGCCAACCAGATACGCAGTATTTT

v_gene: TRBV5-1
abundance: NA
j_gene: TRBJ2-5
len: 14
d_gene: NA
CDR3aa: CASSLGQNQETQYF
CDR3nt: TGCGCCAGCAGCTTGGGTCAGAACCAAGAGACCCAGTACTTC

v_gene: TRBV7-3
abundance: NA
j_gene: TRBJ1-2
len: 14
d_gene: NA
CDR3aa: CASSLTPGDGGYTF
CDR3nt: TGTGCCAGCAGCTTAACGCCAGGGGATGGGGGCTACACCTTC

v_gene: TRBV9
abundance: NA
j_gene: TRBJ2-2
len: 15
d_gene: TRBD2
CDR3aa: CASSLGLASTGELFF
CDR3nt: TGTGCCAGCAGCCTTGGACTAGCGTCAACCGGGGAGCTGTTTTTT

v_gene: TRBV19
abundance: once
j_gene: TRBJ1-4
len: 16
d_gene: NA
CDR3aa: CASSPDRPATNEKLFF
CDR3nt: TGTGCCAGTAGTCCCGACAGACCTGCAACTAATGAAAAACTGTTTTTT

v_gene: TRBV5-1
abundance: few
j_gene: TRBJ1-2
len: 13
d_gene: NA
CDR3aa: CASGQYDWYGYTF
CDR3nt: TGCGCCAGTGGACAGTACGACTGGTATGGCTACACCTTC

v_gene: TRBV27
abundance: NA
j_gene: TRBJ2-1
len: 15
d_gene: TRBD2
CDR3aa: CASSPLAGGRNEQFF
CDR3nt: TGTGCCAGCAGCCCACTAGCGGGAGGGAGGAATGAGCAGTTCTTC

v_gene: TRBV5-4
abundance: NA
j_gene: TRBJ2-7
len: 15
d_gene: TRBD1
CDR3aa: CASSLAGTGLGEQYF
CDR3nt: TGTGCCAGCAGCTTGGCGGGGACAGGTTTGGGGGAGCAGTACTTC

v_gene: TRBV19
abundance: NA
j_gene: TRBJ1-5
len: 12
d_gene: NA
CDR3aa: CASTPQLKPQHF
CDR3nt: TGTGCCAGTACCCCCCAGTTAAAGCCCCAGCATTTT

v_gene: TRBV18
abundance: NA
j_gene: TRBJ2-2
len: 12
d_gene: TRBD2
CDR3aa: CASRGGIGELFF
CDR3nt: TGTGCCAGCCGCGGGGGAATCGGGGAGCTGTTTTTT

v_gene: TRBV28
abundance: NA
j_gene: TRBJ2-1
len: 16
d_gene: NA
CDR3aa: CASSGGDSITYNEQFF
CDR3nt: TGTGCCAGCAGTGGAGGGGACAGTATCACCTACAATGAGCAGTTCTTC

v_gene: TRBV28
abundance: NA
j_gene: TRBJ1-1
len: 14
d_gene: TRBD1
CDR3aa: CASRGQARGPEAFF
CDR3nt: TGTGCCAGCAGAGGTCAGGCCAGGGGGCCTGAAGCTTTCTTT

v_gene: TRBV6-6
abundance: NA
j_gene: TRBJ2-7
len: 14
d_gene: TRBD2
CDR3aa: CAIRTSGITYEQYF
CDR3nt: TGTGCCATCCGAACTAGCGGGATAACCTACGAGCAGTACTTC

v_gene: TRBV6-5
abundance: NA
j_gene: TRBJ1-2
len: 13
d_gene: TRBD1
CDR3aa: CASSYSTGDGYTF
CDR3nt: TGTGCCAGCAGTTACTCGACAGGGGACGGCTACACCTTC

v_gene: TRBV30
abundance: NA
j_gene: TRBJ1-2
len: 14
d_gene: NA
CDR3aa: CAWSHGGGADGYTF
CDR3nt: TGTGCCTGGAGTCACGGGGGGGGCGCGGATGGCTACACCTTC

v_gene: TRBV29-1
abundance: NA
j_gene: TRBJ2-7
len: 13
d_gene: NA
CDR3aa: CSVVGILSYEQYF
CDR3nt: TGCAGCGTTGTCGGGATCCTCTCCTACGAGCAGTACTTC

v_gene: TRBV28
abundance: once
j_gene: TRBJ2-7
len: 14
d_gene: NA
CDR3aa: CASSSPNRVHEQYF
CDR3nt: TGTGCCAGCAGTTCCCCGAACAGGGTCCACGAGCAGTACTTC

v_gene: TRBV20-1
abundance: NA
j_gene: TRBJ2-5
len: 11
d_gene: TRBD1
CDR3aa: CSARLGQGAHF
CDR3nt: TGCAGTGCTAGACTTGGACAGGGGGCTCACTTC

v_gene: TRBV7-3
abundance: NA
j_gene: TRBJ2-2
len: 15
d_gene: NA
CDR3aa: CASSLTQGRTGELFF
CDR3nt: TGTGCCAGCAGCTTAACTCAGGGTCGGACCGGGGAGCTGTTTTTT

v_gene: TRBV7-2
abundance: NA
j_gene: TRBJ1-2
len: 14
d_gene: TRBD1
CDR3aa: CASSLPDRGYGYTF
CDR3nt: TGTGCCAGCAGCTTACCGGACAGGGGCTATGGCTACACCTTC

v_gene: TRBV5-5
abundance: NA
j_gene: TRBJ2-2
len: 16
d_gene: TRBD1
CDR3aa: CASRDRGPGGTGELFF
CDR3nt: TGTGCCAGCAGAGACAGGGGGCCAGGCGGCACCGGGGAGCTGTTTTTT

v_gene: TRBV6-5
abundance: NA
j_gene: TRBJ2-3
len: 15
d_gene: TRBD2
CDR3aa: CASSSNRLAADTQYF
CDR3nt: TGTGCCAGCAGTTCAAACCGACTAGCCGCAGATACGCAGTATTTT

v_gene: TRBV7-9
abundance: NA
j_gene: TRBJ1-1
len: 15
d_gene: TRBD1
CDR3aa: CASSLTGTGGTEAFF
CDR3nt: TGTGCCAGCAGCTTAACCGGGACAGGGGGCACTGAAGCTTTCTTT

v_gene: TRBV29-1
abundance: NA
j_gene: TRBJ2-4
len: 12
d_gene: NA
CDR3aa: CSVRDGGDIQYF
CDR3nt: TGCAGCGTTAGGGACGGAGGGGACATTCAGTACTTC

v_gene: TRBV6-4
abundance: many
j_gene: TRBJ2-2
len: 14
d_gene: NA
CDR3aa: CASSDAGASGELFF
CDR3nt: TGTGCCAGCAGTGACGCAGGGGCGAGCGGGGAGCTGTTTTTT

v_gene: TRBV28
abundance: NA
j_gene: TRBJ2-5
len: 14
d_gene: NA
CDR3aa: CASNRQGAGETQYF
CDR3nt: TGTGCCAGCAACCGACAAGGCGCAGGAGAGACCCAGTACTTC

v_gene: TRBV6-1
abundance: NA
j_gene: TRBJ1-2
len: 19
d_gene: TRBD1
CDR3aa: CASSEETRGQVPTSYGYTF
CDR3nt: TGTGCCAGCAGTGAAGAAACCCGCGGACAGGTTCCTACTAGCTATGGCTACACCTTC

v_gene: TRBV5-1
abundance: NA
j_gene: TRBJ2-5
len: 12
d_gene: NA
CDR3aa: CASSFNQETQYF
CDR3nt: TGCGCCAGCAGCTTTAACCAAGAGACCCAGTACTTC

v_gene: TRBV5-6
abundance: NA
j_gene: TRBJ2-7
len: 13
d_gene: TRBD2
CDR3aa: CASSSGLAGEQYF
CDR3nt: TGTGCCAGCAGCTCGGGACTAGCGGGCGAGCAGTACTTC

v_gene: TRBV2
abundance: NA
j_gene: TRBJ2-2
len: 14
d_gene: NA
CDR3aa: CASSALASGGELFF
CDR3nt: TGTGCCAGCAGTGCACTAGCTTCGGGCGGGGAGCTGTTTTTT

v_gene: TRBV28
abundance: NA
j_gene: TRBJ1-3
len: 13
d_gene: TRBD1
CDR3aa: CASITGDGNTIYF
CDR3nt: TGTGCCAGTATCACAGGGGACGGAAACACCATATATTTT

v_gene: TRBV2
abundance: NA
j_gene: TRBJ2-7
len: 14
d_gene: NA
CDR3aa: CASRPRYRTYEQYF
CDR3nt: TGTGCCAGCAGACCCCGGTACAGGACCTACGAGCAGTACTTC

v_gene: TRBV30
abundance: NA
j_gene: TRBJ2-3
len: 12
d_gene: NA
CDR3aa: CAWSLLENTQYF
CDR3nt: TGTGCCTGGAGTCTGTTAGAGAATACGCAGTATTTT

v_gene: TRBV7-2
abundance: NA
j_gene: TRBJ2-5
len: 16
d_gene: TRBD2
CDR3aa: CASSLWASGYQETQYF
CDR3nt: TGTGCCAGCAGCTTATGGGCTAGCGGATACCAAGAGACCCAGTACTTC

v_gene: TRBV9
abundance: NA
j_gene: TRBJ2-7
len: 15
d_gene: TRBD1
CDR3aa: CASSTRTGGVGEQYF
CDR3nt: TGTGCCAGCAGCACCCGGACAGGGGGAGTTGGCGAGCAGTACTTC

v_gene: TRBV6-5
abundance: NA
j_gene: TRBJ2-2
len: 16
d_gene: TRBD1
CDR3aa: CASSYGGTGTSGELFF
CDR3nt: TGTGCCAGCAGTTACGGCGGGACAGGGACCTCCGGGGAGCTGTTTTTT

v_gene: TRBV28
abundance: once
j_gene: TRBJ2-5
len: 12
d_gene: NA
CDR3aa: CASSFSQETQYF
CDR3nt: TGTGCCAGCAGCTTTAGTCAAGAGACCCAGTACTTC

v_gene: TRBV11-2
abundance: NA
j_gene: TRBJ2-1
len: 15
d_gene: TRBD2
CDR3aa: CASSSGSGGNNEQFF
CDR3nt: TGTGCCAGCAGCTCCGGGTCGGGAGGGAACAATGAGCAGTTCTTC

v_gene: TRBV4-1
abundance: few
j_gene: TRBJ1-1
len: 14
d_gene: NA
CDR3aa: CASSGAALNTEAFF
CDR3nt: TGCGCCAGCAGTGGGGCAGCCCTGAACACTGAAGCTTTCTTT

v_gene: TRBV7-2
abundance: NA
j_gene: TRBJ2-3
len: 15
d_gene: NA
CDR3aa: CASSPPGGLDRTQYF
CDR3nt: TGTGCCAGCAGCCCACCGGGTGGCCTTGATCGGACGCAGTATTTT

v_gene: TRBV6-1
abundance: once
j_gene: TRBJ2-7
len: 13
d_gene: TRBD1
CDR3aa: CASSGTGLYEQYF
CDR3nt: TGTGCCAGCAGCGGGACAGGGCTCTACGAGCAGTACTTC